The entry below describes one T cell receptor (beta chain). Its target is not known. The CDR3 sequence is 13 residues long. Trimming took 3 bases from V and 0 from J, leaving 4 bases between them. Germline lookup yields CDR1 SGHAT and CDR2 FQDESV (reference sequence). Sequencing relied on immunoSEQ assay v3.0, run at survey level. Repertoires were generated with immunoSEQ multiplex PCR, while TCRdb's copy carries only in-frame clones and drops some. The sample lists about 20,000 clones, 80% occurring once. This record belongs to a study of long-term antiretroviral therapy in people with HIV. General observations from the study: ART adherence, viral resistance and therapy changes were undocumented.

J is TRBJ2-3 and V is TRBV11-1; D uncertain. This specimen consisted of unsorted PBMCs, obtained 2.9 years after starting antiretroviral therapy. The sequence derives from a woman younger than 45 with HIV. This chain's CDR3 is CASSLGSTDTQYF. CDR3 bases: TGTGCCAGCAGCTTGGGGAGCACAGATACGCAGTATTTT.